Given below is one T cell receptor (beta chain) in context. What this receptor recognizes is not known. No much larger clonotype is one base removed from it; base qualities were not supplied. TCR CDR3 regions were amplified from genomic DNA by multiplex PCR using the deep immunoSEQ assay. Extracted genomic DNA from each cell subset was spread evenly across all wells of several immunoSEQ 96-well plates, with each plate serving as a replicate. For sorted subsets, each replicate PCR was loaded with roughly 190 ng genomic DNA, equivalent to 30,000 to 35,000 T cell genomes. The purified libraries were quantified using a Qubit 3.0 fluorometer, sized with a Bioanalyzer 2100, and then quantified again using the KAPA Library Quantification kit. Each immunoSEQ 96-well plate was sequenced on its own single-read 150-cycle Illumina NextSeq 550 flow cell. As for the authors' bioinformatics: Because the immunoSEQ output held only junctional sequences and lacked quality scores, the filtering could not match the filtering applied to full-length reads. To assign V/J genes and CDR3, sequences were annotated against IMGT germline references using PyIR, a Python wrapper for IgBLAST v1.9. Reads with weak V/J assignments (E-value above 1e-6), missing CDR3, stop codons, out-of-frame junctions, or ambiguous translated residues were removed. V3J clonotypes were defined as sequences sharing the same inferred V gene, J gene, and CDR3 amino acid sequence. To compute the percentage overlap between repertoires, the number of shared unique clonotypes was divided by the size of the smaller repertoire. Repertoire richness was assessed with RTK rarefaction, the Chao1 estimator, and Recon v2.1 estimates of unobserved clonotypes. For all TCRbeta clonotypes obtained by the gDNA method from a handful of donors, generation probabilities were computed with OLGA. TCRdb carries this immuneACCESS record with in-frame sequences only. Its versions omit some clonotypes, under half of them owing to an unresolved V gene in the studies checked, with the rest unexplained. V and J calls and clone size come straight from that table; D and trimming were deduced from the DNA. The sample table holds about 2,200,000 clones, of which roughly 91% were seen once. Of the sample, roughly 1.8% falls within the top ten clones.

The data belong to a study of shared clonotypes between healthy human individuals (dated by TCRdb to 2018 to 2020). In the study overall: Two women and a few men aged 18 to 49 years were included in the cohort. For each donor, CD4 naive and CD4 memory were each run on three plates, CD8 naive on two plates, and CD8 memory on one plate. The study deeply sequenced blood TCR repertoires of about five healthy adults to estimate repertoire size and the extent of clonotype sharing between individuals. To increase sequencing depth and limit assay-specific biases, TCR repertoire library preparation and sequencing were carried out by different laboratories using diverse techniques. Each donor's leukapheresis produced roughly between about 0.9 and 9.5 billion PBMCs. Study-wide findings and limitations: Estimated clonotype richness was generally larger for naive than for memory subsets. Sampling was restricted to blood, and TCR repertoires in tissue are likely to differ from TCR repertoires in blood. Rarefaction of sorted-subset datasets indicated incomplete sequencing despite the large sequencing depth. The genetic and exposure-history diversity represented was limited by the small number of donors. Sharing across four donors was observed for about 5% of naive CD4, under 4% of naive CD8, over 2% of memory CD4, and roughly 0.4% of memory CD8 clonotypes. Higher generation probabilities were observed for clonotypes shared by all four sorted-subset donors than for non-shared clonotypes. Based on pairwise subsampling, the degree of clonotype sharing among donors was expected to be affected by sequencing depth.

CD8 naive samples were obtained by positive selection for CCR7 among CD45RO-negative cells, yielding a CD45RA+CCR7+ population from which TemRA cells were excluded. The donors were healthy, HIV-negative adults with no recently reported acute infections or vaccinations. Every donor was a Caucasian adult living in Nashville, Tennessee, USA. After blood collection by leukapheresis, PBMCs were isolated using Ficoll-Histopaque density gradient centrifugation and then cryopreserved in the vapor phase of liquid nitrogen. Purity and quantity of every magnetically sorted T cell population were checked by analytical flow cytometry. Each sorted fraction had its genomic DNA isolated and then quantified by UV absorbance on a Nanodrop 2000c. There are 12 amino acids in the CDR3, from cysteine to phenylalanine inclusive. CDR3 DNA is the only sequence kept; it has 36 bases, read in frame from the first base. CDR1 ENHRY and CDR2 SYGVKD were looked up in the germline V gene. V was cut back by 7 bases and J by 5 bases, leaving a gap of 11 bases between them.

The clonotype originates from a young man in good health. Some clones in this sample may be carry-over from other donors' samples. The sample taken for sequencing was naive CD8+ T cells from PBMCs. In the paper's terms, the cell subset or site label means: CD45RA+CCR7+. The chain links TRBV10-3 with TRBJ1-1; possibly the D gene is TRBD1, per 6 matching bases. For the CDR3, the sequence is CAITGGETEAFF. Here is the DNA: TGTGCCATCACCGGGGGCGAAACTGAAGCTTTCTTT.